This TCR beta chain was profiled in a study of cytomegalovirus exposure and HLA in healthy donors listed by TCRdb under 2017. Broadly, across the study: An earlier analysis of approximately 590 of the donors reported 250 to 350 Gb of sequence data and more than 90 million unique TCR beta sequences from some 180 million T cells. An early release that covered fewer than 750 HLA-typed donors contained approximately 300 gigabases of sequencing data and about 93 million unique TCR sequences. The genetic ancestry cluster associated with self-reported Caucasian donors included roughly four fifths of the 350 to 500 genotyped donors. The aim of the study was to test whether cataloging public T cell receptors could identify signatures of past pathogen exposure. The T cell repertoires of 550 to 850 subjects were profiled by immunosequencing and related to cytomegalovirus serostatus. A separate validation cohort of 90 to 150 different subjects was used in addition to the 666-subject first cohort. To predict cytomegalovirus infection status, the study combined high-throughput TCR immunosequencing, statistical association of individual TCRs with disease status, and machine learning. A later analysis re-analyzed previously published TCR beta repertoires from 666 donors and added high-resolution HLA genotyping to study TCR occurrence patterns. Rather than using new phenotypic data, the later analysis identified candidate immune exposures from TCR beta sequences and from how often those sequences occurred across donors. To decide whether each TCR beta V gene segment behaved as functional or pseudogenic, an earlier analysis of some 580 of the donors relied on high-throughput TCR beta sequencing. Donor age, sex, ethnicity and CMV serostatus were collected together with the repertoire data. A later genetic analysis took genome-wide SNP genotypes for 398 of the 666 donors and used that subset as a discovery cohort. Every discovery cohort repertoire had been produced on one sequencing platform. Class I and class II HLA loci were covered by the typing at four-digit resolution. Typing coverage varied by locus: 629-630 donors for A, B, C, DRB1 and DQB1; roughly 500 for DQA1; about 570 for DPA1; around 450 for DPB1. Because of strong linkage in the cohort, roughly five DR-DQ haplotypes were treated as single units for association and clustering. Among some 400 genotyped donors of the cohort, an average of approximately 230,000 unique TCR beta nucleotide sequences were sequenced per donor, about a sixth of them non-productive. Here is what the overall study found, with its caveats: The authors suggested that the approach could potentially be extended to other disease states and immunological phenotypes. Most TCR sequences were seen in very few donors, while some public TCRs were found in many individuals. The presence/absence analyses assumed that sequencing depth was roughly uniform across donors, and that assumption may not be true. The study gave a list of about 160 TCR beta chains associated with cytomegalovirus. Because HLA typing was missing for some donors at each locus, association tests included only the typed subset. A cluster of highly shared sequence variants was judged likely to represent a technical artifact of the sequencing pipeline. In vitro tests confirmed that three of the cytomegalovirus-associated TCR beta chains recognize cytomegalovirus antigens. For the cohort, immune exposure information was limited to CMV serostatus. Correlated functional status among segregating V segments might be attributable to linkage disequilibrium, but an unknown experimental factor could not be ruled out. In an earlier analysis of some 500 of the donors, most TCR beta V segments appeared in productive rearrangements about 87% or about 30% of the time, broadly matching IMGT annotations. Because counts were too low, around 17 rarely observed V segments, including chromosome 9 orphons, were left out of the earlier analysis of some 600 of the donors. In a later analysis, most CMV-associated TCR beta chains were found to appear HLA-restricted, with HLA associations seemingly driven largely by CMV exposure. Only TCR beta chains were sequenced in this cohort, and the absence of alpha or paired-chain data limited detectable features. In both the original and validation cohorts, the classifier was reported to diagnose cytomegalovirus status with high specificity and sensitivity. Some IMGT-functional V segments, including TRBV6-2 and TRBV6-3, could not be told apart with the 87-base-pair reads, so those segments were excluded. A later genetic analysis associated a missense DCLRE1C variant with V-gene and J-gene trimming of TCR beta chains, and an independent cohort replicated the association. When HLA alleles, especially DR and DQ, strongly co-occurred, TCR associations were difficult to assign to individual alleles. A later genetic analysis reported fewer N-insertions in productive TCRs among donors in an Asian-associated ancestry cluster than the approximately 670-donor mean. A further reported finding was that TCR beta sequences accurately predicted the HLA-A and HLA-B alleles for most subjects in the first cohort. In a later analysis, 16,951 TCR beta sequences were associated with specific HLA alleles at a false discovery rate of 0.05. A later analysis reported that several top co-occurrence clusters appeared linked to parvovirus B19, influenza, CMV and Epstein-Barr virus. A later analysis found that TCR association rates varied across HLA loci, with DRB1 alleles showing the most associated TCRs and HLA-C alleles the fewest. In a later analysis, HLA-associated TCR beta chains showed more clonal expansion and lower generation probabilities than non-associated chains that were equally common.

The cohort was made up of approximately 700 healthy bone marrow donors. At the time of sampling, every cohort member was nominally healthy, though immune exposures that went unrecorded were likely present. The donor was CMV seronegative and belonged to the group of around 350 seronegative cohort members. Each donor provided a peripheral blood sample, and peripheral blood mononuclear cells were used for TCR beta sequencing. The Qiagen DNeasy Blood Extraction Kit was used to extract genomic DNA from the blood cell samples. CDR1 LGHNA and CDR2 YSLEER are derived from the germline V gene. The CDR3 measures 12 amino acids from cysteine to phenylalanine. Just the 36-base CDR3 DNA is kept, in frame starting at base 1. Ends trimmed: V by 4 bases, J by 10 bases; bases unmatched to a gene: 5. Remarks on this clone: What this receptor recognizes is not known. Base qualities were left out, and no much larger clone turns up one base away.

The library relied on the immunoSEQ multiplex PCR assay. A mixture of 60 forward primers for TCR Vbeta segments and 13 reverse primers for TCR Jbeta segments was used in the multiplex PCR. The CDR3 region of rearranged TCR beta genes was amplified from genomic DNA with a multiplex PCR assay. The amplified TCR beta libraries were sequenced on the Illumina HiSeq System as 87-base-pair reads. The published analysis was carried out like this. In a later analysis, some 80 million unique TCR beta chains were counted across the 500 to 850 repertoires, and roughly 9.9 million of these chains were shared by at least two donors. Raw reads were error-corrected and collapsed into unique sequences by a nearest-neighbor algorithm in which closely related sequences were merged to remove PCR and sequencing errors. V, D and J gene segments were assigned by aligning CDR3 sequences to IMGT reference sequences. For a sequence to be retained, at least a six-nucleotide match to both a V gene segment and a J gene segment was required. A rearrangement was called productive if the CDR3 had no stop codons and remained in frame with V and J, and every other rearrangement was called non-productive. CDR3 was defined according to IMGT convention as the region running from the second conserved V-encoded cysteine to the conserved J-encoded phenylalanine. In an earlier analysis of more than 550 of the donors, sequences lacking an unambiguous match to a single V gene segment were excluded. An earlier analysis of a few hundred of the donors called V segments functional above 56.7% productive rearrangements and segregating when the between-donor standard deviation exceeded 5%. A statistical classification framework was built for diagnosing cytomegalovirus status from the catalog of TCR beta chain sequences. A later analysis assigned V and J genes by comparing TCR nucleotide sequences with IMGT/GENE-DB human TR gene sequences. In a later analysis, CDR3 sequences and most-parsimonious VDJ recombination scenarios were assigned using the TCRdist pipeline. In a later analysis, every TCR beta chain was defined by the combination of its CDR3 amino acid sequence and its V-gene family, and reads without a unique V-gene family were dropped. As a way to deal with suspected cross-contamination and a sequencing artifact, a later analysis dropped under 600 nucleotide sequences that were highly shared and had low generation probability. For each public chain, a later analysis derived a clonal expansion index from normalized ranks of inferred template counts within each repertoire. Generation probabilities in a later analysis came from a VDJ recombination model fitted to out-of-frame rearrangements, and those results were checked against IGoR. In a later analysis, TCR-TCR, TCR-HLA and TCR-CMV co-occurrence was scored with hypergeometric tests, and a repertoire-size bias correction was applied to TCR pairs. To estimate false discovery rates, a later analysis permuted the HLA or CMV assignments 20 times. In a later analysis, co-occurring TCRs were grouped with DBSCAN, and TCRdist sequence similarity was added when clustering was performed within HLA-allele-positive subsets. Repertoires with fewer than 30,000 or more than 120,000 public chains were left out of co-occurrence clustering, as were about 5 repertoires with anomalous nucleotide sharing. TCRdb took over this immuneACCESS table, retaining in-frame rearrangements with V and J assigned. Such tables are incomplete; in checked studies, under half of the missing clones stem from an unresolved V gene, and the remainder is unexplained. Clone size and V and J calls were adopted from that table, with D and trimming inferred from the DNA. The sample yields approximately 130,000 clones; roughly four fifths were counted once. In total, the top ten clones hold more than 0.9% of the sample.

The chain employs TRBV4-3 and TRBJ2-3; TRBD1 aligns with 7 central bases. The TCR comes from a boy aged 5-17 years in good health and CMV-seronegative. Material: PBMCs. The CDR3 corresponds to CASSPGQASQYF. The nucleotides are TGCGCCAGCAGCCCCGGACAGGCATCGCAGTATTTT.